The clone carrying this TCR beta chain showed up just a few times. The antigen is unknown. This record comes from a study of shared clonotypes between healthy human individuals. CDR3 length: 12 residues. The V and J ends lost 6 bases and 4 bases respectively, with 7 bases between them. Germline loops: CDR1 MDHEN, CDR2 SYDVKM. Only in-frame clones appear in the TCRdb table, and some are missing; sequencing was by immunoSEQ multiplex PCR. Here the sample spans approximately 2.5 million clones, roughly 93% being singletons. Study-level results: The represented genetic and exposure-history diversity was limited by the small number of donors. Richness estimates generally favored naive over memory subsets.

V usage is TRBV28 and J usage is TRBJ1-5; D is ambiguous. The sample was naive CD4+ T cells from PBMCs. Documented subset: CD45RA+ positively selected. This sequence was found in a man between 18 and 29 years old in good health. Some clones in this sample may be carry-over from other donors' samples. The CDR3 is CASRFLNQPQHF. CDR3 DNA sequence: TGTGCCAGCAGGTTCCTTAATCAGCCCCAGCATTTT.